A single sample is the source of the 14 T cell receptor beta chains below, sequenced in a study of blood T cell repertoires in COVID-19. Clones were read by immunoSEQ multiplex PCR, and TCRdb kept only the in-frame ones, dropping some. This sample yields about 68,000 clones, of which around 85% are seen a single time; around 23% belongs to the top ten. The sequenced material came from peripheral blood. The source of these receptors is a man aged 45-60 years with acute or convalescent COVID-19.

The gene calls are TRBV6-5 and TRBJ1-1; D is unclear. The CDR3 extends over 14 amino acids. The germline V gene has CDR1 MNHEY and CDR2 SVGAGI. Trimming cost V 8 bases and J 4 bases, with 17 bases left between them. CDR3 sequence reads: CASEYHGVSTEAFF. CDR3 nucleotide sequence: TGTGCCAGCGAATACCACGGGGTGTCCACTGAAGCTTTCTTT.

V is TRBV30 and J is TRBJ1-5; no clear D. Trimming took off 0 bases at V and 2 bases at J, with 5 bases between the two ends. This CDR3 has 13 amino acids. In germline, CDR1 is GTSNPN, CDR2 SVGIG (reference sequence). The CDR3 sequence: CAWSVRGNQPQHF. The CDR3 DNA reads as TGTGCCTGGAGTGTGCGGGGCAATCAGCCCCAGCATTTT.

The rearrangement uses TRBV7-2 and TRBJ2-5; D unresolved. There are 15 residues in the CDR3. Between the trimmed V and J ends, which lost 5 bases and 1 base, there was a span of 14 bases. Germline CDR1 reads SGHTA; CDR2 reads FQGNSA. The CDR3 sequence is CASSKQTTRQETQYF. The CDR3 region has the DNA TGTGCCAGCAGCAAACAAACGACACGCCAAGAGACCCAGTACTTC. The entire variable domain, with the rest obtained from reference TRBV7-2 and TRBJ2-5, is as follows: GAGVSQSPSNKVTEKGKDVELRCDPISGHTALYWYRQSLGQGLEFLIYFQGNSAPDKSGLPSDRFSAERTGGSVSTLTIQRTQQEDSAVYLCASSKQTTRQETQYFGPGTRLLVL.

This rearrangement joins TRBV5-6 to TRBJ1-1; TRBD1 might be the D (6 bases). The CDR3 contains 15 residues. V was cut by 0 bases and J by 1 base, with 10 bases left in between. Germline V gene sequence: CDR1 SGHDT, CDR2 YYEEEE. CDR3 protein: CASSLVQGPNTEAFF. The CDR3 nucleotides are TGTGCCAGCAGCTTGGTCCAGGGGCCGAACACTGAAGCTTTCTTT.

The chain carries TRBV3-1 (or the pseudogene TRBV3-2) and TRBJ1-2, with 9 bases lining up with TRBD1. Unmatched junction bases numbered 10, after V lost 4 bases and J lost 4 bases. Germline V gene data show CDR1 as LGHDT and CDR2 as YNNKEL (reference sequence). The CDR3 contains 16 residues. CDR3 protein: CASSLPGTGRIYGYTF. As DNA, the CDR3 is TGTGCCAGCAGCCTCCCGGGGACAGGGAGGATCTATGGCTACACCTTC.

This sequence joins TRBV24-1 and TRBJ2-3; 14 nucleotides match TRBD2. The CDR3 contains 21 residues. Germline assignment: CDR1 KGHDR and CDR2 SFDVKD. With V trimmed by 0 bases and J by 2 bases, 12 bases remained unmatched. CDR3 protein: CATSDLGDPGLAGDPTDTQYF. The CDR3 DNA is TGTGCCACCAGTGATTTGGGGGATCCGGGACTAGCGGGGGACCCCACAGATACGCAGTATTTT.

The gene calls are TRBV19 and TRBJ1-5, with 7 bases lining up with TRBD1. With V trimmed by 8 bases and J by 2 bases, 12 bases remained unmatched. The CDR3 totals 16 residues. Germline loops: CDR1 LNHDA, CDR2 SQIVND (reference sequence). CDR3 sequence: CASRPTGAEGNQPQHF. CDR3 nucleotides: TGTGCCAGTCGACCTACAGGGGCGGAGGGCAATCAGCCCCAGCATTTT. The variable domain in full, with the rest retrieved from reference TRBV19 and TRBJ1-5, is DGGITQSPKYLFRKEGQNVTLSCEQNLNHDAMYWYRQDPGQGLRLIYYSQIVNDFQKGDIAEGYSVSREKKESFPLTVTSAQKNPTAFYLCASRPTGAEGNQPQHFGDGTRLSIL.

V and J are TRBV19 and TRBJ2-2; TRBD2 agrees at 9 bases. The V gene's germline CDR1 is LNHDA and CDR2 SQIVND (reference sequence). Unmatched junction bases numbered 5, after V lost 5 bases and J lost 4 bases. The CDR3 runs to 15 residues. DNA for the CDR3: TGTGCCAGTAGTGGCGGGGGGGCCCCCACCGGGGAGCTGTTTTTT. Protein sequence: CASSGGGAPTGELFF.

This chain joins TRBV11-2 and TRBJ1-1, with TRBD1 as a possible D gene (5 bases). The CDR3 runs 14 residues. The germline gives CDR1 SGHAT, CDR2 FQNNGV. Deletions cut 1 base from V and 5 bases from J, with 11 bases between. The CDR3 DNA sequence: TGTGCCAGCAGCTTAGTGGGGGGGTTTACTGAAGCTTTCTTT. Residues: CASSLVGGFTEAFF.

Only a few counts were recorded for this clone. The sample has other DNA sequences that encode this CDR3 too. This chain joins TRBV5-1 and TRBJ1-1; 7 bases are shared with TRBD1. CDR1 and CDR2 from the germline V gene are SGHRS and YFSETQ. The CDR3 length is 13 residues. With 4 bases clipped from V and 1 base from J, the junction kept 1 base outside the gene matches. This CDR3 is CASSRTGNTEAFF. The CDR3 DNA follows: TGCGCCAGCAGCAGGACAGGGAACACTGAAGCTTTCTTT.

The rearrangement uses TRBV3-1 (or the pseudogene TRBV3-2) and TRBJ1-3; tentative D call: TRBD1 (5 bases). The ends were cut back, 1 base at V and 2 bases at J, with 9 bases in the middle. CDR3 length: 15 amino acids. From germline, CDR1 is LGHDT and CDR2 YNNKEL (reference sequence). The CDR3 here is CASSQGSGAGNTIYF. CDR3 in DNA: TGTGCCAGCAGCCAAGGGTCGGGGGCTGGAAACACCATATATTTT.

V usage is TRBV24-1 and J usage is TRBJ1-1; D is perhaps TRBD1 (5 bases). CDR3 length: 13 residues. V lost 5 bases to trimming and J lost 5 bases, with 11 bases between them. CDR1 KGHDR and CDR2 SFDVKD come from the germline V gene. In DNA, the CDR3 is TGTGCCACCAGTGGCACAGGTCGGACTGAAGCTTTCTTT. Translation: CATSGTGRTEAFF.

The gene calls are TRBV7-9 and TRBJ1-6; D call uncertain. Per the germline V gene, CDR1 is SEHNR and CDR2 is FQNEAQ (reference sequence). The CDR3 sequence is 15 residues long. V was pared by 5 bases and J by 5 bases, with 13 bases between. CDR3 nucleotide sequence: TGTGCCAGCAGCGCCCACGACGGGGATAATTCACCCCTCCACTTT. Its translation is CASSAHDGDNSPLHF.

This chain joins TRBV24-1 and TRBJ2-1, with 7 bases identical to TRBD1. Germline V lookup: CDR1 KGHDR, CDR2 SFDVKD. With V trimmed by 4 bases and J by 9 bases, 14 bases remained unmatched. The CDR3 is 16 residues long. The CDR3 DNA sequence: TGTGCCACCAGTGACCCGAGAGGGGGCTTGTCAGTTGAGCAGTTCTTC. This codes for CATSDPRGGLSVEQFF.